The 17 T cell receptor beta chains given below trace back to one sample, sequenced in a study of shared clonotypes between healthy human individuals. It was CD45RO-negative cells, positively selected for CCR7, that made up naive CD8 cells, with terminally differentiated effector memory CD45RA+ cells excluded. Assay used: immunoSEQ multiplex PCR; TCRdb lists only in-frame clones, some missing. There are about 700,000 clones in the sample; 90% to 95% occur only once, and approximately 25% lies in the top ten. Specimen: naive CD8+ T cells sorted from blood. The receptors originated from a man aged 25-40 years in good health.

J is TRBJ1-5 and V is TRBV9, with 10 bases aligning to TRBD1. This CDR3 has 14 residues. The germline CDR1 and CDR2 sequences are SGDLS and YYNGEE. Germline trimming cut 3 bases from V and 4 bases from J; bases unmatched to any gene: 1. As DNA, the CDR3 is TGTGCCAGCAGCGGGACAGGGGGTAATCAGCCCCAGCATTTT. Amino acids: CASSGTGGNQPQHF. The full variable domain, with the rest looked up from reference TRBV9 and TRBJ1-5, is DSGVTQTPKHLITATGQRVTLRCSPRSGDLSVYWYQQSLDQGLQFLIQYYNGEERAKGNILERFSAQQFPDLHSELNLSSLELGDSALYFCASSGTGGNQPQHFGDGTRLSIL.

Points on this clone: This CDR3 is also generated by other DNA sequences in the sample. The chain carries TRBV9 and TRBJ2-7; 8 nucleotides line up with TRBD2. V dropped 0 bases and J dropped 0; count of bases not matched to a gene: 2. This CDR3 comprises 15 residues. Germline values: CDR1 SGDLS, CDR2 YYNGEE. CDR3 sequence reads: CASSVEGTSSYEQYF. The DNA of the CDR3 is TGTGCCAGCAGCGTAGAGGGGACTAGCTCCTACGAGCAGTACTTC.

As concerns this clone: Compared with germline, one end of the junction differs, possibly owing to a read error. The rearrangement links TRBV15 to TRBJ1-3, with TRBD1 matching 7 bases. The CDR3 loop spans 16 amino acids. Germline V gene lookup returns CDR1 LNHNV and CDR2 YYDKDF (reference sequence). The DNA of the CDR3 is TGTGCCACCAGCGGAGACACGACAGGGAGGGAGAACACCATATATTTT. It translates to CATSGDTTGRENTIYF.

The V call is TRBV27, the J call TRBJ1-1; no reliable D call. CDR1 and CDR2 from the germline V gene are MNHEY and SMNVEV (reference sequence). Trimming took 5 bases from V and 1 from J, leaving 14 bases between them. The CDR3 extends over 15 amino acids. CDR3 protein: CASSTHVGGNTEAFF. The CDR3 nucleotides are TGTGCCAGCAGTACCCACGTGGGAGGGAACACTGAAGCTTTCTTT.

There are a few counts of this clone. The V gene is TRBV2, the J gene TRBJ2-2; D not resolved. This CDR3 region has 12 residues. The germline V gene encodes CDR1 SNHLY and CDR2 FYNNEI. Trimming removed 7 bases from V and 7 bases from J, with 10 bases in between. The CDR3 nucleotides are TGTGCCAGCATTCGTTCTGTCGGGGAGCTGTTTTTT. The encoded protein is CASIRSVGELFF.

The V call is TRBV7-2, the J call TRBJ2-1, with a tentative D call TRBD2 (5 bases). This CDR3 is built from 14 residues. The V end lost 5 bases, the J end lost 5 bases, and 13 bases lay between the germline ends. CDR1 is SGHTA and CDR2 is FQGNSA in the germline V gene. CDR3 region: CASSVHGVDNEQFF. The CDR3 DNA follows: TGTGCCAGCAGCGTCCACGGGGTCGACAATGAGCAGTTCTTC.

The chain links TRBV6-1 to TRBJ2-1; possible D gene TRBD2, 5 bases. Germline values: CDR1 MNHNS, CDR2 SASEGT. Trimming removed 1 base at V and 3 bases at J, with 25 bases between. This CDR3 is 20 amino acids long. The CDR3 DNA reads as TGTGCCAGCAGTGAAGTTTCTCTTCACTCTAGTTTCGGGGTCTACAATGAGCAGTTCTTC. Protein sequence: CASSEVSLHSSFGVYNEQFF.

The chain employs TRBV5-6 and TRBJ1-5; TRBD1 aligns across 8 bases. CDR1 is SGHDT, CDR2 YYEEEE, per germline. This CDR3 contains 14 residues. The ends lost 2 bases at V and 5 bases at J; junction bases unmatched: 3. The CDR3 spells CASSLQGGYQPQHF. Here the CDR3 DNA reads TGTGCCAGCAGCTTACAGGGGGGATATCAGCCCCAGCATTTT.

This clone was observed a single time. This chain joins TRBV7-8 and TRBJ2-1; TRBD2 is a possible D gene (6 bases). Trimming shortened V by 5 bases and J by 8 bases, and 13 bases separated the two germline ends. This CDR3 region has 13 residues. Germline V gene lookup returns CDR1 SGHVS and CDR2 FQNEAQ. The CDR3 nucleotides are TGTGCCAGCAGCCCCTCTAGCGTGCATGAGCAGTTCTTC. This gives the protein CASSPSSVHEQFF.

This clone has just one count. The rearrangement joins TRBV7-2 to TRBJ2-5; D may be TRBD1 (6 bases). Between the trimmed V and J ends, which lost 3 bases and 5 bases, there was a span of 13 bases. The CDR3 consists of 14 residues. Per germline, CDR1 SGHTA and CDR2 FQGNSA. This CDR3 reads CASSLNRVGETQYF. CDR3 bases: TGTGCCAGCAGCTTGAACAGGGTTGGCGAGACCCAGTACTTC. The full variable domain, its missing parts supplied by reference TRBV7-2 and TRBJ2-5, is GAGVSQSPSNKVTEKGKDVELRCDPISGHTALYWYRQSLGQGLEFLIYFQGNSAPDKSGLPSDRFSAERTGGSVSTLTIQRTQQEDSAVYLCASSLNRVGETQYFGPGTRLLVL.

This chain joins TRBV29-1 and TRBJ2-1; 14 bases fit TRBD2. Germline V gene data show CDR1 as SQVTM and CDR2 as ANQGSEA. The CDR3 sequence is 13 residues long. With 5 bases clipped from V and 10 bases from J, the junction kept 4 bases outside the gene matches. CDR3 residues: CSVRGLAGGEQFF. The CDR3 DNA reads TGCAGCGTTCGCGGACTAGCGGGAGGAGAGCAGTTCTTC.

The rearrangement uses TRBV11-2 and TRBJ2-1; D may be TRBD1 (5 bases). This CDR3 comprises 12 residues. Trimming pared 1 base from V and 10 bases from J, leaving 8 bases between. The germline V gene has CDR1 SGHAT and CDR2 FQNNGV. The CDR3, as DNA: TGTGCCAGCAGCTTAGCAGACAGAGAGCAGTTCTTC. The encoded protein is CASSLADREQFF.

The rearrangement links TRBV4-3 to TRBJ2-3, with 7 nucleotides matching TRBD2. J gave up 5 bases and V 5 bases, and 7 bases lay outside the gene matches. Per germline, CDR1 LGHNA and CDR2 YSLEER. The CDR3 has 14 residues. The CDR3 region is CASSSQREQDTQYF. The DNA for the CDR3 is TGCGCCAGCAGCTCCCAGCGGGAACAAGATACGCAGTATTTT.

The CDR3 protein is CASSLRQGAYNEQFF. CDR3 sequence (DNA): TGTGCCAGCAGCCTAAGACAGGGGGCCTACAATGAGCAGTTCTTC. This chain uses TRBV13 with TRBJ2-1; 9 nucleotides line up with TRBD1. The CDR3 totals 15 residues. CDR1 is PRHDT and CDR2 is FYEKMQ in the germline V gene (reference sequence). After removal of 5 bases from V and 2 bases from J, the junction contained 4 bases not matched to a gene.

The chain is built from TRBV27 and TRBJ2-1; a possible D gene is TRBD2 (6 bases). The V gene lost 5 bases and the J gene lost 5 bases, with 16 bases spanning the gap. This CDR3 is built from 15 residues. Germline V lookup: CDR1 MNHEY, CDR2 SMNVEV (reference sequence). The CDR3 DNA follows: TGTGCCAGCAGTCCCTATGGCGGGGAGGACAATGAGCAGTTCTTC. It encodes CASSPYGGEDNEQFF.

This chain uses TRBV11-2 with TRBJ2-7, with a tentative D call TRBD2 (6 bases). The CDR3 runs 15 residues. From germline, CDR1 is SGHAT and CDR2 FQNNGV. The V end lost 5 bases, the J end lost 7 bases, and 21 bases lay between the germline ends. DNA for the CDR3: TGTGCCAGCAGCCCCCGACTAGTCCCAGATCGGGAGCAGTACTTC. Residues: CASSPRLVPDREQYF.

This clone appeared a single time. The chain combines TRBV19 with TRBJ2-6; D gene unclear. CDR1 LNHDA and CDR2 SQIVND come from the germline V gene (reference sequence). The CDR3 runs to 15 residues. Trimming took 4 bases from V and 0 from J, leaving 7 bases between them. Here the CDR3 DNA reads TGTGCCAGTAGTACAACACACTCTGGGGCCAACGTCCTGACTTTC. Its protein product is CASSTTHSGANVLTF.